What follows describes a single T cell receptor beta chain. Original methodology: Quantification of nucleated cells was approximated via reference gene primer amplification. Produced via immunoSEQ multiplex PCR; TCRdb's table is partial and in-frame only. V, J and clone size are taken as reported in that table, and D and trimming were inferred from the DNA itself. The repertoire holds over 110,000 clones, with 75% to 85% as singletons. The sample comes from a study of blood T cell repertoires in COVID-19. Study-level information: Some COVID-19 samples were acute and others convalescent; all came from the United States, Italy and Spain. Sources were T cells, B-cell-depleted T cells, or PBMCs; the material itself was cDNA or gDNA.

Germline lookup yields CDR1 SQVTM and CDR2 ANQGSEA. This CDR3 region has 16 residues. V gave up 2 bases and J gave up 2 bases, with 17 bases separating them. This TCR was sampled from a man between 65 and 85 years old who had recovered from COVID-19. The chain has TRBV29-1 and TRBJ2-3; D may be TRBD1 (5 bases). Source material: peripheral blood. DNA of the CDR3: TGCAGCGTTGAAAGGCAGGGTGTACCTAACACAGATACGCAGTATTTT. Its protein product is CSVERQGVPNTDTQYF.